This entry is about one T cell receptor (beta chain). CDR1 and CDR2 (germline): SNHLY, FYNNEI. V was clipped by 6 bases and J by 8 bases, with 16 bases between them. This CDR3 comprises 13 residues. Genomic DNA belonging to each subset was distributed in equal measure over several immunoSEQ plates. TCRdb keeps only in-frame clones here, not all; method: immunoSEQ multiplex PCR. The repertoire holds around 2.3 million clones, with about 94% as singletons. This sample was taken from a study of shared clonotypes between healthy human individuals. Sequenced material: naive CD4+ T cells sorted from blood. Subset noted: CD45RA+ positively selected. This chain joins TRBV2 and TRBJ1-2; weak D call: TRBD1 (5 bases). The sequence was obtained from a man in his late teens or twenties in good health. The CDR3 region is CASRGGGLEGYTF. CDR3 sequence (DNA): TGTGCCAGCAGGGGGGGAGGGCTCGAGGGCTACACCTTC.